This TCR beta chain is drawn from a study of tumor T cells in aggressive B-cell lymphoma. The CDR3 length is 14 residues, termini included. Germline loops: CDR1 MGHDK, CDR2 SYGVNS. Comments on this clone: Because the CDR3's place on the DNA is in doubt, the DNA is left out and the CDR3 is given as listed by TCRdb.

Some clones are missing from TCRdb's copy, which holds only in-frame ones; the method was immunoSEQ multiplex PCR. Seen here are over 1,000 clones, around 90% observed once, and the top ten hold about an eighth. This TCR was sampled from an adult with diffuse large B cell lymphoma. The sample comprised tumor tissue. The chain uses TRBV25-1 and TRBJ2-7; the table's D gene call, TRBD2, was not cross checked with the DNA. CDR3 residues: CASSVGTGAYEQYF.